This is a list of T cell receptor beta chains from one sample in a study of spatial heterogeneity in lung cancer. TCRdb reprocessed the 5' RACE reads via MiXCR and lists one record per CDR3 protein. Among fewer than 10,000 distinct CDR3 sequences listed, around 5% were seen once. The sequenced sample was lung tumor tissue, obtained at surgery. The origin of the receptors is a female donor with early-stage non-small cell lung cancer. Each CDR3 is given with its conserved first and last residue.

j_call,v_call,cdr3_aa
TRBJ1-1,TRBV4-2,CASSQSPGSIGRAFF
TRBJ1-4,TRBV27,CASSYGDGRNEKLFF
TRBJ2-7,TRBV27,CASSIRSGRAHEQYF
TRBJ1-3,TRBV4-1,CASSQETSGNTIYF
TRBJ2-1,TRBV5-6,CASSGVGRRANEQFF
TRBJ2-3,TRBV2,CASSGFSSTDTQYF
TRBJ2-7,TRBV5-1,CASSHGTSRKGYEQYF
TRBJ2-5,TRBV5-1,CASSLDRTSEETQYF
TRBJ2-1,TRBV7-2,CASSSTGGQFF
TRBJ2-1,TRBV7-3,CASSLNGGGAGVVEQFF
TRBJ1-5,TRBV4-2,CASSQVVSSEPQHF
TRBJ2-1,TRBV10-2,CASSESIGATYNEQFF
TRBJ2-1,TRBV19,CASTQGAASGSYEQFF
TRBJ2-1,TRBV19,CASSIQGSYNEQFF
TRBJ1-3,TRBV12-3/TRBV12-4,CASSPTPGRRARSSGNTIYF
TRBJ1-1,TRBV9,CASSVEGDSGPFF
TRBJ2-2,TRBV2,CASSTGTVNTGELFF
TRBJ1-1,TRBV18,CASSHSTEFSTEAFF
TRBJ2-3,TRBV6-1,CASSADRGTQYF
TRBJ2-1,TRBV7-9,CASSLEPLDEQFF
TRBJ2-7,TRBV27,CASSRTSGRFEQYF
TRBJ2-1,TRBV7-3,CASSLDREVNEQFF
TRBJ2-4,TRBV5-6,CASGESSGQLQAKNIQYF
TRBJ2-5,TRBV27,CASSSDGLRYGAQYF
TRBJ1-1,TRBV5-1,CASSSFGQGGGVNTEAFF
TRBJ2-3,TRBV20-1,CSARETSGSLLGADTQYF
TRBJ2-3,TRBV5-4,CASSSESTDTQYF
TRBJ2-5,TRBV28,CASSGGSETQYF
TRBJ2-1,TRBV11-2,CASSFSGRRYNEQFF
TRBJ2-2,TRBV19,CASLQRGTLGELFF
TRBJ2-2,TRBV28,CANSGKNTGELFF
TRBJ2-7,TRBV4-1,CASSQELGQGFDEQYF